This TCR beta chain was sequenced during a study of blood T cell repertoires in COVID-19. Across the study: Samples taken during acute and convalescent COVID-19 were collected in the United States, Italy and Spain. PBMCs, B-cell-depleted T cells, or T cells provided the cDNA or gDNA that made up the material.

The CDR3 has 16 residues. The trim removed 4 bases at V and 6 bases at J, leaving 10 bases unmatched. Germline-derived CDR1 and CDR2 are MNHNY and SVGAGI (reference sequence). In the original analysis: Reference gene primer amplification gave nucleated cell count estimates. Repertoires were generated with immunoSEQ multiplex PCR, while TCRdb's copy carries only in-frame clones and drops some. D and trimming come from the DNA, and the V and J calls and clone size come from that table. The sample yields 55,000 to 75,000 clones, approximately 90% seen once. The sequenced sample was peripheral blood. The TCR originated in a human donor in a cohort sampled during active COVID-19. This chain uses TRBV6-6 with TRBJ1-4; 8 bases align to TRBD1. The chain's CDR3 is CASSSTVGTGDEKLFF. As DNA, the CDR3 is TGTGCCAGCAGTTCCACCGTCGGGACAGGAGATGAAAAACTGTTTTTT.